Each of the 13 T cell receptor beta chains below was sequenced from the same sample in a study of T cells in Graves' hyperthyroidism and ophthalmopathy. It was RNA transcripts that yielded the amplified TCR beta CDR3 regions. Initially, a first-round RT-PCR of the TCR CDR3 employed the HTBI primer set. TCRdb re-called the multiplex PCR reads through MiXCR, storing one row per CDR3 protein. In the table there are about 47,000 distinct CDR3 sequences, roughly 50% of which are singletons. Specimen: peripheral blood or thyroid tissue (not recorded which). The receptors were gathered from a man younger than 30 with Graves' hyperthyroidism.

The CDR3 sequence: CASMITGSCGYTF. Written as DNA, the CDR3 is TGTGCCAGCATGATCACCGGGTCTTGCGGCTACACCTTC. The chain uses TRBV9 and TRBJ1-2; no clear D. Trimming pared 6 bases from V and 8 bases from J, leaving 17 bases between. From germline, CDR1 is SGDLS and CDR2 YYNGEE. The CDR3 totals 13 residues.

This clonotype was seen repeatedly, ten times or more. The chain links TRBV5-1 to TRBJ2-7, with TRBD2 identical over 7 bases. The CDR3 is 14 amino acids. V gave up 3 bases and J gave up 2 bases; unmatched junction bases: 5. CDR1 is SGHRS, CDR2 YFSETQ, per germline. The CDR3 protein is CASSYGGDPYEQYF. CDR3 sequence (DNA): TGCGCCAGCAGCTATGGGGGGGACCCCTACGAGCAGTACTTC.

The rearrangement joins TRBV7-1 to TRBJ2-7, with 7 bases fitting TRBD1. TRBV7-1 is an ORF, with its function uncertain. CDR3 length: 18 amino acids. The junction had 22 bases not matched to a gene; V was cut back by 7 bases and J by 4 bases. CDR3 nucleotide sequence: TGTGCCAGCACTCCCAGCAGGGAACCGAAGGGGGCTGGTTACGAGCAGTACTTC. This gives the protein CASTPSREPKGAGYEQYF.

Ten or more counts support this clonotype. This chain connects TRBV6-1 to TRBJ2-5; TRBD2 aligns across 7 bases. Looked up from germline, CDR1 is MNHNS and CDR2 is SASEGT. With 8 bases clipped from V and 5 bases from J, the junction kept 14 bases outside the gene matches. The CDR3 extends over 15 amino acids. The CDR3 protein is CASFPPGGGGETQYF. CDR3 DNA sequence: TGTGCCAGCTTCCCACCGGGTGGGGGGGGGGAGACCCAGTACTTC.

This clonotype was seen only once. The chain recombines TRBV2 with TRBJ1-5; D ambiguous. V shed 1 base and J shed 6 bases, with 7 bases lying between them. The CDR3 has 13 amino acids. Germline CDR1 SNHLY, CDR2 FYNNEI. The CDR3 nucleotides read TGTGCCAGCAGTGAAGGCGTACCTCAGCCCCAGCATTTT. It translates to CASSEGVPQPQHF.

This clonotype was found many times. The gene calls are TRBV29-1 and TRBJ2-2, with D uncertain. CDR3 length: 14 residues. The germline CDR1 and CDR2 sequences are SQVTM and ANQGSEA. Trimming stripped 2 bases from V and 0 bases from J, with 7 bases between. This CDR3 is CSVEPGANTGELFF. CDR3 DNA sequence: TGCAGCGTTGAACCCGGCGCGAACACCGGGGAGCTGTTTTTT.

This clonotype was detected many times. The chain is built from TRBV12-3 or TRBV12-4 and TRBJ1-4, with a weak D call TRBD1 (5 bases). The CDR3 loop spans 16 amino acids. V lost 3 bases and J lost 0, with 11 bases in between. CDR3 loop: CASSFFPRATNEKLFF. The CDR3 DNA sequence: TGTGCCAGCAGTTTCTTTCCCAGGGCAACTAATGAAAAACTGTTTTTT.

This clonotype was observed many times. The V call is TRBV7-2, the J call TRBJ1-4, with TRBD1 matching 9 bases. The germline V gene has CDR1 SGHTA and CDR2 FQGNSA. Trimming at V came to 5 bases and at J to 7 bases, leaving 5 bases not matched to a gene. This CDR3 is 14 amino acids long. The CDR3 is CASSEQGAIEKLFF. CDR3 bases: TGTGCCAGCAGCGAACAGGGGGCTATTGAAAAACTGTTTTTT. The whole variable domain, filled in from reference TRBV7-2 and TRBJ1-4, reads GAGVSQSPSNKVTEKGKDVELRCDPISGHTALYWYRQSLGQGLEFLIYFQGNSAPDKSGLPSDRFSAERTGGSVSTLTIQRTQQEDSAVYLCASSEQGAIEKLFFGSGTQLSVL.

This clonotype showed up many times. V usage is TRBV6-6 and J usage is TRBJ1-5; TRBD1 might be the D (6 bases). This CDR3 comprises 14 residues. The germline gives CDR1 MNHNY, CDR2 SVGAGI (reference sequence). Trimming removed 6 bases at V and 8 bases at J, with 17 bases between. The chain's CDR3 is CASSQMGAGKPQHF. The CDR3 DNA follows: TGTGCCAGCAGCCAAATGGGGGCTGGCAAGCCCCAGCATTTT.

The V call is TRBV9, the J call TRBJ1-1; a weak D match, TRBD1 (6 bases). Germline lookup yields CDR1 SGDLS and CDR2 YYNGEE. V was pared by 3 bases and J by 2 bases, with 14 bases between. The CDR3 has 15 amino acids. DNA of the CDR3: TGTGCCAGCAGCGCGGCCGGGACATCCAACACTGAAGCTTTCTTT. Residues: CASSAAGTSNTEAFF.

This clonotype was seen ten or more times. The chain employs TRBV20-1 and TRBJ2-7; 7 nucleotides line up with TRBD1. This CDR3 is built from 14 residues. Germline V lookup: CDR1 DFQATT, CDR2 SNEGSKA (reference sequence). V was pared by 6 bases and J by 7 bases, with 15 bases of the junction left unmatched. The CDR3 DNA is TGCAGTGCCTACAGGGGACACGCGTCGGGGGAGCAGTACTTC. The encoded protein is CSAYRGHASGEQYF.

This clonotype occurred many times. The J gene is TRBJ2-7, the V gene TRBV6-1; D is uncertain. The CDR3 length is 14 residues. The V end lost 3 bases, the J end lost 0 bases, and 9 bases lay between the germline ends. From germline, CDR1 is MNHNS and CDR2 SASEGT. The CDR3 DNA is TGTGCCAGCAGTGACCCAGGTAACTCCTACGAGCAGTACTTC. This gives the protein CASSDPGNSYEQYF.

In this sample, this clonotype turned up once. V is TRBV15 and J is TRBJ2-7; 10 positions match TRBD2. The CDR3 length is 16 residues. Germline CDR1 is LNHNV and CDR2 is YYDKDF (reference sequence). The ends lost 2 bases at V and 6 bases at J; junction bases unmatched: 10. CDR3 protein: CATSRSSPGLAVEQYF. The CDR3 DNA sequence: TGTGCCACCAGCAGATCCTCACCAGGACTAGCGGTCGAGCAGTACTTC.